This TCR beta chain was recovered during a study of PD-1 blockade in classical Hodgkin lymphoma. In every patient, relapse followed autologous stem cell transplantation, while exposure to brentuximab vedotin differed. Patients reached a best response of complete response, partial response or progressive disease. The V and J ends lost 8 bases and 0 bases respectively, with 17 bases between them. The germline CDR1 and CDR2 sequences are LNHDA and SQIVND (reference sequence). CDR3 length: 15 residues. Only in-frame clones appear in the TCRdb table, and some are missing; sequencing was by immunoSEQ multiplex PCR. The sample has roughly 15,000 clones, 80% to 90% seen once.

This clonotype was sampled from a human donor with classical Hodgkin lymphoma. The chain uses TRBV19 and TRBJ2-7, with a tentative D call TRBD1 (5 bases). Sequenced here: peripheral blood mononuclear cells (PBMCs), sampled at baseline. The CDR3 nucleotides read TGTGCCAGTTCGCTCATAGGACAAAACTCCTACGAGCAGTACTTC. As protein: CASSLIGQNSYEQYF.